This TCR beta chain emerged from a study of CD8+ T cells in alopecia areata. Study-wide context: Treated patients swallowed 5 to 10 mg of oral tofacitinib twice daily. After 6 to 18 months of tofacitinib, follow-up continued 6 months off drug. Points from the study as a whole: The study found that many expanded lesional clones persisted in scalp and blood during tofacitinib. More clonal than normal scalp was lesional scalp, particularly alopecia totalis/universalis.

Reverse transcription of extracted RNA yielded cDNA, which provided the sequencing template. Profiled with immunoSEQ multiplex PCR; TCRdb holds only in-frame clones, not every one. This repertoire shows 190,000 or so clones, 58% found once; its top ten account for 4.5% to 6%. CDR1 SQVTM and CDR2 ANQGSEA come from the germline V gene. This CDR3 region has 13 residues. V was clipped by 6 bases and J by 1 base; unmatched bases: 5. Treatment here: oral pan-JAK inhibitor, 5-10 mg twice daily. With regard to this clone: Its antigen is still unknown.

The specimen was CD4+ T cells sorted from blood, collected at week 24, from a patient treated with tofacitinib. The genes are TRBV29-1 and TRBJ1-1; 7 bases agree with TRBD1. The clonotype comes from a human donor with alopecia areata. In nucleotides, the CDR3 is TGCAGCGTCTCCAGACAGGGGAACACTGAAGCTTTCTTT. It encodes CSVSRQGNTEAFF.